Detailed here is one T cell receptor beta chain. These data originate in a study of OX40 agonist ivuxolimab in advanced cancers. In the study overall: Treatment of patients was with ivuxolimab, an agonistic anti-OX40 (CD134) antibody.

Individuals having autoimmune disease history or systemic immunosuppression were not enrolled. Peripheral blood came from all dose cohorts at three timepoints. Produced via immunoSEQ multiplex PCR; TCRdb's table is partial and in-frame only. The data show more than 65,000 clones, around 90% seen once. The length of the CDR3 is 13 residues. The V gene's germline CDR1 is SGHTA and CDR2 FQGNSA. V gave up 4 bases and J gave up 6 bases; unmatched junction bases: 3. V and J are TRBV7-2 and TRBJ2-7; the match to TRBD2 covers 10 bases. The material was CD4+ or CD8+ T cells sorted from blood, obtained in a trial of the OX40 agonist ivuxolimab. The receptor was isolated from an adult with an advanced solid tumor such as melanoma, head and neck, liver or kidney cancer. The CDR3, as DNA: TGTGCCAGCAGCTCGGGACTAGCGACCGAGCAGTACTTC. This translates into CASSSGLATEQYF.